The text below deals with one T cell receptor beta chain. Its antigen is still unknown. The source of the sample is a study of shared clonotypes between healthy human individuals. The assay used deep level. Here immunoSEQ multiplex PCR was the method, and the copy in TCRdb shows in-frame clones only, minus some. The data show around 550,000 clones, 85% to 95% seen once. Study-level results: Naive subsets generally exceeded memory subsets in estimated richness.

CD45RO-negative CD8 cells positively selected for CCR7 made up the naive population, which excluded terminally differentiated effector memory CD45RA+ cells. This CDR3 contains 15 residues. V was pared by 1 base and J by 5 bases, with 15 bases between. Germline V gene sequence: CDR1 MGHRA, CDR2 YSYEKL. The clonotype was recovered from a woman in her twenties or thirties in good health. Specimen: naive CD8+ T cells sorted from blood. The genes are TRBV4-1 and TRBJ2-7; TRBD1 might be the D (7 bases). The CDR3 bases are TGCGCCAGCAGCCAAGGTTCAGGGGGGAAGGACGAGCAGTACTTC. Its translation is CASSQGSGGKDEQYF.